What follows are 7 T cell receptor beta chains derived from one specimen sequenced in a study of T cell responses to AZD1222 COVID-19 vaccine. Here immunoSEQ multiplex PCR was the method, and the copy in TCRdb shows in-frame clones only, minus some. The repertoire includes around 150,000 clones, more than 90% of them detected once, and 1.5% to 2% sits in the top ten. Sequences were derived from peripheral blood, sampled on day 0 of AZD1222 vaccination. These receptor sequences come from an adult in good health.

The chain has TRBV6-4 and TRBJ2-6; D gene uncertain. The V gene's germline CDR1 is MRHNA and CDR2 SNTAGT. CDR3 size: 14 residues. V was trimmed by 3 bases and J by 0 bases, leaving 3 bases between them. The CDR3 here is CASSDDSGANVLTF. The CDR3 nucleotides read TGTGCCAGCAGTGATGACTCTGGGGCCAACGTCCTGACTTTC.

This chain uses TRBV19 with TRBJ2-1, with D possibly called TRBD1 or TRBD2 (5 bases each). Trimming took off 5 bases at V and 7 bases at J, with 21 bases between the two ends. Germline loops: CDR1 LNHDA, CDR2 SQIVND (reference sequence). CDR3 length: 16 residues. The CDR3 spells CASSPTGTLGANEQFF. The CDR3 nucleotides read TGTGCCAGTAGTCCCACCGGGACCCTTGGGGCAAATGAGCAGTTCTTC. Filled out from reference TRBV19 and TRBJ2-1, the complete variable domain reads DGGITQSPKYLFRKEGQNVTLSCEQNLNHDAMYWYRQDPGQGLRLIYYSQIVNDFQKGDIAEGYSVSREKKESFPLTVTSAQKNPTAFYLCASSPTGTLGANEQFFGPGTRLTVL.

The rearrangement links TRBV28 to TRBJ1-4; D not certain. Germline V gene lookup returns CDR1 MDHEN and CDR2 SYDVKM. Trimming shortened V by 9 bases and J by 6 bases, and 14 bases separated the two germline ends. The CDR3 is 13 amino acids. The CDR3 DNA follows: TGTGCCAGTAACACCGGGAGGTATGAAAAACTGTTTTTT. It translates to CASNTGRYEKLFF.

The CDR3 region is CASTSPWGVVSSEPQHF. The CDR3 DNA follows: TGTGCCAGTACCTCCCCATGGGGGGTTGTTTCGAGTGAACCCCAGCATTTT. This chain links TRBV19 with TRBJ1-5; tentatively, D is TRBD1 (5 bases). The CDR3 has 17 amino acids. Trimming took off 7 bases at V and 10 bases at J, with 29 bases between the two ends. Per germline, CDR1 LNHDA and CDR2 SQIVND (reference sequence).

Notes on this clone: Other DNA sequences in the sample encode the same CDR3. The CDR3 reads CASSLGTEYNEQFF. CDR3 in DNA: TGTGCCAGCAGCTTAGGTACAGAGTACAATGAGCAGTTCTTC. This rearrangement joins TRBV7-3 to TRBJ2-1; unclear D gene. This CDR3 spans 14 amino acids. The germline gives CDR1 SGHTA, CDR2 FQGTGA. V was pared by 2 bases and J by 4 bases, with 9 bases between.

The J gene is TRBJ1-4, the V gene TRBV7-2; D not resolved. In germline, CDR1 is SGHTA, CDR2 FQGNSA. The CDR3 loop spans 14 amino acids. Trimming took 0 bases from V and 7 from J, leaving 9 bases between them. As DNA, the CDR3 is TGTGCCAGCAGCTTAGCGGGCAACTCTGAAAAACTGTTTTTT. This translates into CASSLAGNSEKLFF.

This CDR3 reads CASSTPRGRAREQYF. In DNA form, the CDR3 reads TGTGCCAGCAGCACCCCCCGCGGGAGGGCCCGAGAGCAGTACTTC. The chain recombines TRBV6-5 with TRBJ2-7, with 9 bases lining up with TRBD2. The CDR3 extends over 15 amino acids. V was pared by 6 bases and J by 7 bases, with 13 bases of the junction left unmatched. Germline CDR1 reads MNHEY; CDR2 reads SVGAGI.